The T cell receptor delta chain described here comes from a study of gamma-delta T cells after stem cell transplantation. Comments on this clone: TCRdb pairs this DNA with a much larger clone's protein that differs at residue 12, likely a read error; the protein shown was translated from the DNA.

Germline V gives CDR1 GEAIGNYY, CDR2 EKD. J gave up 0 bases and V 3 bases, and 17 bases lay outside the gene matches. CDR3 length: 19 amino acids. TCRdb re-called the RT-PCR reads via CATT. Of over a thousand delta-chain clones detected, under 7% appear once; the ten largest clones hold roughly 63%. Sequencing input: gamma-delta T cells. This TCR was sampled from a human donor. It is not recorded whose cells these are; they may come from a transplant donor. The rearrangement uses TRDV2 and TRDJ1, with 8 bases identical to TRDD3. CDR3 region: CACDPGPFWGTTYTDKLIF. The CDR3 DNA is TGTGCCTGTGACCCTGGTCCCTTCTGGGGGACCACATACACCGATAAACTCATCTTT.